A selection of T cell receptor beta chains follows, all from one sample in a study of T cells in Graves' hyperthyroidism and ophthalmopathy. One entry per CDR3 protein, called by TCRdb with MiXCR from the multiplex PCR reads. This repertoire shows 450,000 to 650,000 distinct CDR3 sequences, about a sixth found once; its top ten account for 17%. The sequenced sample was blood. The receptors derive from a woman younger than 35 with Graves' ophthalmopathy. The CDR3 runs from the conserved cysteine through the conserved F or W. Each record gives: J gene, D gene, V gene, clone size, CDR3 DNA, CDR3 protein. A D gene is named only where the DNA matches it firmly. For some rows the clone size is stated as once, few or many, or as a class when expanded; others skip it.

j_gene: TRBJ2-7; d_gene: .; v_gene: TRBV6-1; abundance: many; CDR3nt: TGTGCCAGCAGTGACCTTAGCGGTATTTCCTACGAGCAGTACTTC; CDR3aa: CASSDLSGISYEQYF
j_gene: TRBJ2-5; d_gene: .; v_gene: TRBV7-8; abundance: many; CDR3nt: TGTGCCAGCAGCTTAGAGATAGCAGCACCACAAGAGACCCAGTACTTC; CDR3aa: CASSLEIAAPQETQYF
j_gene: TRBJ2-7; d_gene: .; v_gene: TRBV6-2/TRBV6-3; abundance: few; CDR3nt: TGTGCCAGCACTGGGAGCTCCGAGCAGTACTTC; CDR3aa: CASTGSSEQYF
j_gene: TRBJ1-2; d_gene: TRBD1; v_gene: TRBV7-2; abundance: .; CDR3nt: TGTGCCAGCAGCCAAGACAGGGGCGGATTCGGCGGCTACACCTTC; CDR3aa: CASSQDRGGFGGYTF
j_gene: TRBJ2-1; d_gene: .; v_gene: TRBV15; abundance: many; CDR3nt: TGTGCCACCAGCGGACCAAATTACAATGAGCAGTTCTTC; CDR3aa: CATSGPNYNEQFF
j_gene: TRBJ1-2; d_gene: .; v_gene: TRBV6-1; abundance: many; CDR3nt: TGTGCCAGCGCGTATGGTCCAGGGAACTATGGCTACACCTTC; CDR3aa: CASAYGPGNYGYTF
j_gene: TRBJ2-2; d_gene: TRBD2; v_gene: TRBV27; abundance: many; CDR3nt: TGTGCCAGCAGTTGGGGGGGTTCGGGGGAGCTGTTTTTT; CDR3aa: CASSWGGSGELFF
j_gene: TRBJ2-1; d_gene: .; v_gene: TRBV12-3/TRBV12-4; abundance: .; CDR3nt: TGTGCCAGCAGTTTAGGAGCGGGCCCAGGCAATGAGCAGTTCTTC; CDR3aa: CASSLGAGPGNEQFF
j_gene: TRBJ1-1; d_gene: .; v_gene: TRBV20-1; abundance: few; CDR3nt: TGCAGTGCTAGACGGGACGCCTTGGACACTGAAGCTTTCTTT; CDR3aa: CSARRDALDTEAFF
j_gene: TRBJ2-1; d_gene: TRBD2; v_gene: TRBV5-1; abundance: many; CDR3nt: TGCGCCAGCAGCTCCGGACTAGCGGGAGGAATTGCGGTTGAGCAGTTCTTC; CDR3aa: CASSSGLAGGIAVEQFF
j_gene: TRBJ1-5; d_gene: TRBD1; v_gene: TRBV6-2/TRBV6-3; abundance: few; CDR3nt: TGTGCCACCGACAGCGGGACAGGGGCCTATGGGCCCCAGCATTTT; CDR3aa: CATDSGTGAYGPQHF
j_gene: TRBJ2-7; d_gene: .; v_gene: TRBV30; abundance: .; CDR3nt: TGTGCCTCGGACGGTGCCTACGAGCAGTACTTC; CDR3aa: CASDGAYEQYF
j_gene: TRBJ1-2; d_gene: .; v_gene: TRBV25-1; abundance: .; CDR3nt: TGTGCCAGCAGTGAAAAGGGTTTTAGGTATGGCTACACCTTC; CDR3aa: CASSEKGFRYGYTF
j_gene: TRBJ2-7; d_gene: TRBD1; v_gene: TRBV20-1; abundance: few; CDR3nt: TGCAGTGCTAGTTTCTCGACAGGGAAGGTCAACGAGCAGTACTTC; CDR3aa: CSASFSTGKVNEQYF
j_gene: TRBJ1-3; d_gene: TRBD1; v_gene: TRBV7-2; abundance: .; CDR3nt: TGTGCCAGCAGATCCACAGGGGGACCTAGCTCTGGAAACACCATATATTTT; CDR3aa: CASRSTGGPSSGNTIYF
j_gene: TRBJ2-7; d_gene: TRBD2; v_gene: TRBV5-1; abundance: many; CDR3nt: TGCGCCAGCAGCCTTAGCGGGGGCAACTACGAGCAGTACTTC; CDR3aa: CASSLSGGNYEQYF
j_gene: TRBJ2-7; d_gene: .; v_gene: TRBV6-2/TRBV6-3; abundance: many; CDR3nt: TGTGCCAGCAGCCACCGGGACTCCTACGAGCAGTACTTC; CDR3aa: CASSHRDSYEQYF
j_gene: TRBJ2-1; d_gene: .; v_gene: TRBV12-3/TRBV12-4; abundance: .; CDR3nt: TGTGCCAGCATTGGAGGTGAATACAATGAGCAGTTCTTC; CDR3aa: CASIGGEYNEQFF
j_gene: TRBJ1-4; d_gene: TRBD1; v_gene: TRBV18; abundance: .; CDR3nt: TGTGCCAGCTCACCTATCGACAGGGGGGCTACAACTAATGAAAAACTGTTTTTT; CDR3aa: CASSPIDRGATTNEKLFF
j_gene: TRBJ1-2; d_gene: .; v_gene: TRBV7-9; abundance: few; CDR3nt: TGTGCCAGCAGCTTACTAGAACTACTAAACTATGGCTACACCTTC; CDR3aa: CASSLLELLNYGYTF
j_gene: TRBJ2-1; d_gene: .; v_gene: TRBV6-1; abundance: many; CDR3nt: TGTGCCAGCAGAAGCGACAGGAGCTCCTACAATGAGCAGTTCTTC; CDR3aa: CASRSDRSSYNEQFF
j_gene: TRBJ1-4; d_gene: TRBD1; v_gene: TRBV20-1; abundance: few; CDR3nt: TGCAGTGCTAGACCGGGACAGGGGGTTGAAAAACTGTTTTTT; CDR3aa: CSARPGQGVEKLFF
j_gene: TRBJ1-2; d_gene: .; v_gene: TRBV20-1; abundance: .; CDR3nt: TGCAGTGCTCCTGGGCCAGTCCATGGCTACACCTTC; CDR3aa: CSAPGPVHGYTF
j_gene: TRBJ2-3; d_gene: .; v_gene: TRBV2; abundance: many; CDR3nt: TGTGCCAGCAGAGGGACAATCACAGATACGCAGTATTTT; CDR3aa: CASRGTITDTQYF
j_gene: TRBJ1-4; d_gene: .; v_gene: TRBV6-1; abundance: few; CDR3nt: TGTGCCAGCATGGGATACCCTGCAACTAATGAAAAACTGTTTTTT; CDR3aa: CASMGYPATNEKLFF
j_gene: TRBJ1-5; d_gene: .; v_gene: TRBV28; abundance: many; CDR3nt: TGTGCCAGCAGTTTATTGGGAGGTTTGGGCAATCAGCCCCAGCATTTT; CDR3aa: CASSLLGGLGNQPQHF
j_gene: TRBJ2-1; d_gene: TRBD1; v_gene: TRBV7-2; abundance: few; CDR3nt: TGTGCCAGCAGCTCAGACCTTGACAGGGTAAGCTCCTACAATGAGCAGTTCTTC; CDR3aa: CASSSDLDRVSSYNEQFF
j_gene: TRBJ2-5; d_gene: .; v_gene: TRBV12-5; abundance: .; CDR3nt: TGTGCTAGTGGTTTTTGGGGCCAAGAGACCCAGTACTTC; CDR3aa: CASGFWGQETQYF
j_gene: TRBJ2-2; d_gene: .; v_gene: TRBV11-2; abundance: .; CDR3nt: TGTGCCAGCAGCCGACGGGGCGGGGACACCGGGGAGCTGTTTTTT; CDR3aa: CASSRRGGDTGELFF
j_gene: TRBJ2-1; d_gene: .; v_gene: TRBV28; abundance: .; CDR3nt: TGTGCCAGCAGGGTGGGGGGAAGCTCCTACAATGAGCAGTTCTTC; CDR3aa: CASRVGGSSYNEQFF
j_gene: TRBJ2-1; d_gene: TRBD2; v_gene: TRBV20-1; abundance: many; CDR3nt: TGCAGTGCCAACGCCGGGACTAGGGAGGCCAATGAGCAGTTCTTC; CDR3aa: CSANAGTREANEQFF
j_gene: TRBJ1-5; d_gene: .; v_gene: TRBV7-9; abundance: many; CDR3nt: TGTGCCAGCAGCTCCCCGGCCACCAATCAGCCCCAGCATTTT; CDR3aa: CASSSPATNQPQHF
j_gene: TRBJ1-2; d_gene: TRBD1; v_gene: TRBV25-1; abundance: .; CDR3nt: TGTGCCAGCAGCCCGGGACAGACGGCTTATGGCTACACCTTC; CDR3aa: CASSPGQTAYGYTF
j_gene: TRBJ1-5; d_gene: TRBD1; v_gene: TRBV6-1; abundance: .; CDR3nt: TGTGCCAGCAGCTACGCGGGACAGGGGGGACAGCCCCAGCATTTT; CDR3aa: CASSYAGQGGQPQHF
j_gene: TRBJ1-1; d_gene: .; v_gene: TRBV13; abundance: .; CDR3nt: TGTGCCAGCAGTAATCAGGGGCGAAGCACTGAAGCTTTCTTT; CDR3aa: CASSNQGRSTEAFF
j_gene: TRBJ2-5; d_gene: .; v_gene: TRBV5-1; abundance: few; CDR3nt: TGCGCCAGCAGAGTGACGGTGGGGGAGACCCAGTACTTC; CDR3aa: CASRVTVGETQYF
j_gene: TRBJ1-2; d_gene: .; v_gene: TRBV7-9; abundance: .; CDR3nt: TGTGCCAGCAGCTTAGAGGCATCTCTTAACTATGGCTACACCTTC; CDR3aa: CASSLEASLNYGYTF
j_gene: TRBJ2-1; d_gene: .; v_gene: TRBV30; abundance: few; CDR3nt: TGTGCCTGGAGTGTCTACAGGGAAGGTGAGCAGTTCTTC; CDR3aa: CAWSVYREGEQFF
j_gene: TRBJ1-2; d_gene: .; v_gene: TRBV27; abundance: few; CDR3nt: TGTGCCAGCAGTTTAGACCCAAGTGGGGGCTACACCTTC; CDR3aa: CASSLDPSGGYTF
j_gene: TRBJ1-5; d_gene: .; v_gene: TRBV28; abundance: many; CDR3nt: TGTGCCAGCAGCCTACCCTCGGACACTCGAGGTCGGCCCCAGCATTTT; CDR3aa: CASSLPSDTRGRPQHF
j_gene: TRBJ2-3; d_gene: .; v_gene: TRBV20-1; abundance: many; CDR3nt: TGCAGTGTAAGGACTAGCACAGATACGCAGTATTTT; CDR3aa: CSVRTSTDTQYF
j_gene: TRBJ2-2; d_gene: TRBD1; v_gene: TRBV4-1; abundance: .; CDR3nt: TGCGCCAGCAGCCAGCACACAGGGGCCGACACCGGGGAGCTGTTTTTT; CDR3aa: CASSQHTGADTGELFF
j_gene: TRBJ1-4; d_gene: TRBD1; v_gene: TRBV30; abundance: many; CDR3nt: TGTGCCTGGAGTGTACTAGGAACAGGGGATGAAAAACTGTTTTTT; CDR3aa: CAWSVLGTGDEKLFF
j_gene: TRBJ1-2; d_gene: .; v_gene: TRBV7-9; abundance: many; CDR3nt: TGTGCCAGCAGTTCAATTCGGGGGGTTGGTGGCTACACCTTC; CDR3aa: CASSSIRGVGGYTF
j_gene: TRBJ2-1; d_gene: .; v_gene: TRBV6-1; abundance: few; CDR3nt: TGTGCCAGCAGTCCTTTGGGGGAGTCCTACAATGAGCAGTTCTTC; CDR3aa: CASSPLGESYNEQFF
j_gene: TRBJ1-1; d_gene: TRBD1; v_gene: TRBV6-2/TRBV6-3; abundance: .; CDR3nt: TGTGCCAGCAGTTATGGGACAGGGGCCTTCGGAGATGAAGCTTTCTTT; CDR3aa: CASSYGTGAFGDEAFF
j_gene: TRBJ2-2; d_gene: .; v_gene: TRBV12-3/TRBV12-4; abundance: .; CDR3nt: TGTGCCAGCACCTCGGTAGAGGGAGCGGTCACCGGGGAGCTGTTTTTT; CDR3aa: CASTSVEGAVTGELFF
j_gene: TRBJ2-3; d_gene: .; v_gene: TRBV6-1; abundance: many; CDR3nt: TGTGCCAGCAGCCCCGTGGGAAGCGTGAGCACAGATACGCAGTATTTT; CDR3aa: CASSPVGSVSTDTQYF
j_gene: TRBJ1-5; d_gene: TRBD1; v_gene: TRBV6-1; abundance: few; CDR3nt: TGTGCCAGCGCTGATAAGGGGACAGGTTCGAATCAGCCCCAGCATTTT; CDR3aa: CASADKGTGSNQPQHF
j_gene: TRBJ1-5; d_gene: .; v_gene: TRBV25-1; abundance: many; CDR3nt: TGTGCCAGCAGTGAAGGGGGAGAGAGAATCAATCAGCCCCAGCATTTT; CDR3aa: CASSEGGERINQPQHF
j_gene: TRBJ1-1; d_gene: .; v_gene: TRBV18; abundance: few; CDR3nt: TGTGCCAGCTCACCCCTGGCGGGGAACACTGAAGCTTTCTTT; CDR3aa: CASSPLAGNTEAFF
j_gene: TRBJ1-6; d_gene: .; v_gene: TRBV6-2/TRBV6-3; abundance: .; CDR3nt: TGTGCCAGCAGAACCGGGACTCCCGCCCTCCACTTT; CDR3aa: CASRTGTPALHF
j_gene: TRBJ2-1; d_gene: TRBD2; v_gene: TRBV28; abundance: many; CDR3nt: TGTGCCAGCAGTTCCAGACTAGCGGGAGTCGAGGAGCAGTTCTTC; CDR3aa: CASSSRLAGVEEQFF